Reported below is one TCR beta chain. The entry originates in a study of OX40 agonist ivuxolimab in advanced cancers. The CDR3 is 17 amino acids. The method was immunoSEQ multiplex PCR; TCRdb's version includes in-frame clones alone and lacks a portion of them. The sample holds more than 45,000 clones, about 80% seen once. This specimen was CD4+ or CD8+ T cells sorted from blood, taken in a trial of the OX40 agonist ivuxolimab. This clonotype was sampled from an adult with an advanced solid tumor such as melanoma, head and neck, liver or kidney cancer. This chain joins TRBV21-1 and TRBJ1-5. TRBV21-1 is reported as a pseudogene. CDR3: CAMRRCRRGARGQPQHF. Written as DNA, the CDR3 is TGTGCCATGAGGAGATGCAGACGCGGGGCCCGGGGTCAGCCCCAGCATTTT.